A single sample gave rise to the 8 T cell receptor beta chains below, sequenced in a study of radiotherapy plus CTLA-4 blockade in lung cancer. The table came from immunoSEQ multiplex PCR; TCRdb's copy has only in-frame clones and leaves some out. The sample holds about 33,000 clones; approximately 80% are singletons and the top ten take about 26%. Sequencing was performed on peripheral blood, taken from a patient treated with radiotherapy plus ipilimumab. Receptors were obtained from a human donor with non-small cell lung cancer that progressed on radiotherapy plus ipilimumab.

The rearrangement links TRBV5-1 to TRBJ2-7; D uncertain. This CDR3 has 14 residues. Trimming left V 0 bases short and J 1 base short, with 8 bases between. Germline V lookup: CDR1 SGHRS, CDR2 YFSETQ. This CDR3 is CASSLAGRSYEQYF. The CDR3 DNA reads as TGCGCCAGCAGCTTGGCTGGCAGATCCTACGAGCAGTACTTC.

The chain joins TRBV6-1 to TRBJ1-1; D is perhaps TRBD1 (6 bases). The germline CDR1 and CDR2 sequences are MNHNS and SASEGT. Trimming shortened V by 2 bases and J by 4 bases, and 14 bases separated the two germline ends. This CDR3 comprises 15 residues. The DNA for the CDR3 is TGTGCCAGCAGTGAAAGGCAGGGGTTGGGCACTGAAGCTTTCTTT. Protein: CASSERQGLGTEAFF.

The table lists this clone with a few counts. The rearrangement joins TRBV5-1 to TRBJ1-3; D remains ambiguous. Trimming left V 6 bases short and J 3 bases short, with 7 bases between. Looked up from germline, CDR1 is SGHRS and CDR2 is YFSETQ. The CDR3 extends over 12 amino acids. CDR3 sequence (DNA): TGCGCCAGCAAAGGAGATGGAAACACCATATATTTT. This translates into CASKGDGNTIYF.

Regarding this clone: Compared with germline, one end of the junction differs, possibly owing to a read error. The V and J genes are TRBV11-2 and TRBJ2-7; 10 bases map to TRBD1. CDR1 is SGHAT, CDR2 FQNNGV, per germline. This CDR3 has 16 residues. CDR3 sequence (DNA): TGTGCCAGCAGCTTAGATGCTGGACAGGGGGTTTACGGGCAGTACTTC. Translated: CASSLDAGQGVYGQYF.

The chain uses TRBV7-2 and TRBJ2-6, with a possible D match to TRBD2 (5 bases). Trimming pared 5 bases from V and 2 bases from J, leaving 10 bases between. The CDR3 is 15 residues long. The germline V gene has CDR1 SGHTA and CDR2 FQGNSA. The CDR3 nucleotides are TGTGCCAGCAGCAGAGAGGGCACTGGGGCCAACGTCCTGACTTTC. Residues: CASSREGTGANVLTF.

J is TRBJ1-5 and V is TRBV7-6; a possible D gene is TRBD1 (5 bases). Trimming stripped 1 base from V and 6 bases from J, with 7 bases between. Germline V CDR1 and CDR2: SGHVS, FNYEAQ. This CDR3 spans 13 amino acids. The CDR3 loop reads CASSLGGVQPQHF. The CDR3 DNA reads TGTGCCAGCAGCTTAGGGGGGGTTCAGCCCCAGCATTTT.

This sequence joins TRBV6-1 and TRBJ2-7; TRBD1 matches at 7 bases. CDR3 length: 14 residues. Germline CDR1 reads MNHNS; CDR2 reads SASEGT. V lost 2 bases, J lost 1 base, and 2 bases stayed unmatched. The CDR3 nucleotides are TGTGCCAGCAGTGAACAGACAGGGTCCTACGAGCAGTACTTC. Protein product: CASSEQTGSYEQYF.

The genes are TRBV7-9 and TRBJ1-1; D unresolved. V was pared by 1 base and J by 1 base, with 7 bases between. The CDR3 spans 14 residues. Germline V lookup: CDR1 SEHNR, CDR2 FQNEAQ (reference sequence). CDR3 region: CASSLGVGNTEAFF. The DNA for the CDR3 is TGTGCCAGCAGCTTAGGTGTCGGGAACACTGAAGCTTTCTTT.